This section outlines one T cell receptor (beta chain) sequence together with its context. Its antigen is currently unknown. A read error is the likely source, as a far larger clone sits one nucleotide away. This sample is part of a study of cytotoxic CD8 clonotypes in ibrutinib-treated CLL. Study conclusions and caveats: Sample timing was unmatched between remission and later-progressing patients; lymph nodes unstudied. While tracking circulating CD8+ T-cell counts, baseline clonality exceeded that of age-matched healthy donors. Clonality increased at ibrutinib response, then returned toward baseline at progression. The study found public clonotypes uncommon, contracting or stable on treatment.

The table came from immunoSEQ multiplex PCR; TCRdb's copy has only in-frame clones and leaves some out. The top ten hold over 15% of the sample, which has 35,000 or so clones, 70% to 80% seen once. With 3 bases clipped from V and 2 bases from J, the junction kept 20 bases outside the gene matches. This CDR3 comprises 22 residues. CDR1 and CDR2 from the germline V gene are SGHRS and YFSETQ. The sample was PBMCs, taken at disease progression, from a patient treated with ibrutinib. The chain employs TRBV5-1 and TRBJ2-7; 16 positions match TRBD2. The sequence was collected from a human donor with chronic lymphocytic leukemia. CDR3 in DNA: TGCGCCAGCAGCTCCGGGGGTAGCCGTACGGGACTAGCGGGGGGGACAACCTACGAGCAGTACTTC. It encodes CASSSGGSRTGLAGGTTYEQYF.